The rows below give T cell receptor beta chains drawn from one sample of a study of long-term antiretroviral therapy in people with HIV. Some clones are missing from TCRdb's copy, which holds only in-frame ones; the method was immunoSEQ multiplex PCR. The repertoire holds some 31,000 clones, with just under 80% as singletons. The specimen comprised unsorted PBMCs, sampled 3.1 years after starting antiretroviral therapy. Receptor source: a woman between 45 and 65 years old with HIV. Each CDR3 is given with its conserved first and last residue. A D gene is named only where the DNA matches it firmly.

j_call	v_call	d_call	cdr3_aa
TRBJ2-1	TRBV5-1	TRBD1	CASSFPTGEEQFF
TRBJ2-6	TRBV7-2	-	CASSLHSNPGANVLTF
TRBJ2-1	TRBV7-7	TRBD2	CASSPSHLLAGGGEQFF
TRBJ2-3	TRBV14	TRBD2	CASSQRLAGGRTQYF
TRBJ2-5	TRBV27	-	CASSLGTNSETQYF
TRBJ1-6	TRBV6-1	TRBD1	CASSEMGQGVGPLHF
TRBJ2-1	TRBV5-1	-	CASSLWESSYNEQFF
TRBJ1-2	TRBV21-1	-	CASSKAGVVYGYTF
TRBJ2-5	TRBV10-3	-	CAISDSARPKETQYF
TRBJ1-5	TRBV15	-	CATGGNNQPQHF
TRBJ1-1	TRBV5-5	-	CASSLSAGPLAFF
TRBJ1-1	TRBV12-5	-	CASGLVLGPGRNTEAFF
TRBJ2-1	TRBV7-9	-	CASGLLGHEQFF
TRBJ1-2	TRBV7-2	TRBD1	CASSFGTGGYTF
TRBJ2-7	TRBV20-1	-	CSALFLDEQYF
TRBJ1-5	TRBV30	-	CAWSVGGNQPQHF
TRBJ2-5	TRBV4-1	-	CASNPALGSETQYF
TRBJ1-3	TRBV5-1	-	CASSLAGEYTIYF
TRBJ2-2	TRBV2	-	CASSEMAGSRGTGELFF
TRBJ1-2	TRBV5-1	-	CASSLAVNYGYTF
TRBJ2-7	TRBV29-1	-	CSVANRSSYEQYF
TRBJ1-1	TRBV6-5	-	CASVRGGEAFF
TRBJ2-1	TRBV7-3	TRBD2	CASSLAGGRYNEQFF
TRBJ2-3	TRBV6-1	TRBD1	CASETGASTDTQYF
TRBJ1-2	TRBV5-6	-	CASSFSASHGYTF
TRBJ2-7	TRBV7-3	TRBD1	CASSKQGGYEQYF
TRBJ2-1	TRBV10-1	-	CASSRVRGNYYNEQFF
TRBJ1-1	TRBV9	-	CASSPRGWTEAFF
TRBJ2-5	TRBV5-1	TRBD1	CASSLGATTGGGETQYF
TRBJ2-2	TRBV4-2	TRBD1	CASSHPTGGRNTGELFF
TRBJ1-1	TRBV7-8	-	CASSLATVNTEAFF
TRBJ1-5	TRBV9	TRBD1	CASSAGGGPNGNQPQHF
TRBJ1-3	TRBV7-3	-	CASSLTARPGNTIYF
TRBJ2-3	TRBV19	-	CASSSGGLTGF
TRBJ2-3	TRBV7-2	-	CASSLVMGGLDTQYF
TRBJ1-5	TRBV2	-	CASSNSLQARSNQPQHF
TRBJ2-1	TRBV5-6	TRBD2	CASSLAGGGPGNEQFF
TRBJ2-2	TRBV5-5	TRBD2	CASRTGTSFANTGELFF
TRBJ2-7	TRBV6-5	-	CASSYSSPGTLREQYF